The 4 T cell receptor beta chains reported below all come from one sample, sequenced in a study of T cells in Graves' hyperthyroidism and ophthalmopathy. TCR beta CDR3 region amplification was performed from RNA transcripts. TCR CDR3 regions were first amplified by RT-PCR with HTBI primers. TCRdb called the multiplex PCR reads again in MiXCR, with one record for every CDR3 protein. The sample carries around 100,000 distinct CDR3 sequences, less than 55% recorded once. The specimen sequenced was blood. The receptors originated from a man aged 40-49 years with Graves' hyperthyroidism.

In its sample, this clonotype was seen many times. The chain couples TRBV7-8 to TRBJ1-5; 9 bases map to TRBD1. From germline, CDR1 is SGHVS and CDR2 FQNEAQ. This CDR3 spans 15 amino acids. The ends lost 5 bases at V and 8 bases at J; junction bases unmatched: 10. CDR3 in DNA: TGTGCCAGCAGCACGGACAGGGGCCTTAGGGAGCCCCAGCATTTT. This gives the protein CASSTDRGLREPQHF.

On this clonotype itself: Without the conserved terminal phenylalanine or tryptophan, this CDR3 likely stems from a read error. This rearrangement joins TRBV7-8 to TRBJ1-2; D is possibly TRBD1 (5 bases). Per germline, CDR1 SGHVS and CDR2 FQNEAQ. The CDR3 totals 14 residues. V was pared by 6 bases and J by 8 bases, with 19 bases between. The CDR3 bases are TGTGCCAGCAGTCCCTCTCAGGTCGGGGGGGGCTACACCCTC. Amino acids: CASSPSQVGGGYTL.

A word on this clonotype: A much larger clone differs by one base, so this may be a read error. The V gene is TRBV5-1, the J gene TRBJ2-1, with TRBD2 identical over 14 bases. The CDR3 is 16 residues long. Trimming cost V 4 bases and J 2 bases; bases outside gene matches: 2. CDR1 SGHRS and CDR2 YFSETQ come from the germline V gene. Written as DNA, the CDR3 is TGCGCCAGCAGCATGACTAGCGGGAGGGCCTACAATGAGCAGTTCTTC. As protein: CASSMTSGRAYNEQFF.

This chain joins TRBV6-5 and TRBJ1-1; TRBD1 is a possible D gene (5 bases). The V end was cut by 6 bases, the J end by 5 bases, with 25 bases between. The CDR3 runs to 17 residues. CDR1 MNHEY and CDR2 SVGAGI come from the germline V gene. The CDR3 nucleotides are TGTGCCAGCAGCACCCAACACCCAACCAGGGAGAGTACTGAAGCTTTCTTT. Translation gives CASSTQHPTRESTEAFF.